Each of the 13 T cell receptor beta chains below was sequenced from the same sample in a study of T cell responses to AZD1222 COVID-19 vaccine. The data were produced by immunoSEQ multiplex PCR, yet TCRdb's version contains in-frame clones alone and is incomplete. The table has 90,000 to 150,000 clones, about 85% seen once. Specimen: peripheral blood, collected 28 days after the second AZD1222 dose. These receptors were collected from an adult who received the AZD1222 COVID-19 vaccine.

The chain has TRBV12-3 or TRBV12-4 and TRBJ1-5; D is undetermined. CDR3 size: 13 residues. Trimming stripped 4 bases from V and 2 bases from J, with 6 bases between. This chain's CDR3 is CASSSRGNQPQHF. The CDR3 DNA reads TGTGCCAGCAGTTCCAGAGGCAATCAGCCCCAGCATTTT.

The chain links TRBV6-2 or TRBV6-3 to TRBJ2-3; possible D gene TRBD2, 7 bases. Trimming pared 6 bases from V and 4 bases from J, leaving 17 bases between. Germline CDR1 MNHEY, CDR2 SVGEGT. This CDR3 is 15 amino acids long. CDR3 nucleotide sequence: TGTGCCAGCAGCCCCTGGGGGGGGGCCTCAGATACGCAGTATTTT. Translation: CASSPWGGASDTQYF.

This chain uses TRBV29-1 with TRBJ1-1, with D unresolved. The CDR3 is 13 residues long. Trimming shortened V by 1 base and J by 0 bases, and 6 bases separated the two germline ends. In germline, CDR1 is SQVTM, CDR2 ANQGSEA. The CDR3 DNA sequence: TGCAGCGTTGAAGTAGAGATGAACACTGAAGCTTTCTTT. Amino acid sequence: CSVEVEMNTEAFF.

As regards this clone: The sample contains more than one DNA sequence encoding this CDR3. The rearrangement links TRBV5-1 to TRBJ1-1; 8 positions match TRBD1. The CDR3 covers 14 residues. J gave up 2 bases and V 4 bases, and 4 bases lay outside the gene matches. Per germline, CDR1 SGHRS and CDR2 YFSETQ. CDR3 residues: CASSPGTGNTEAFF. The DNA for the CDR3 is TGCGCCAGCAGCCCGGGGACAGGAAACACTGAAGCTTTCTTT.

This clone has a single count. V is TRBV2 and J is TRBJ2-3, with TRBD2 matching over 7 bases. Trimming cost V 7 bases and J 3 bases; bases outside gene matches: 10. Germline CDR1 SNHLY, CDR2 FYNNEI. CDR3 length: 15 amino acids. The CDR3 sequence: CASNTRGERTDTQYF. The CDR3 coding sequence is TGTGCCAGCAACACACGGGGGGAGAGGACAGATACGCAGTATTTT.

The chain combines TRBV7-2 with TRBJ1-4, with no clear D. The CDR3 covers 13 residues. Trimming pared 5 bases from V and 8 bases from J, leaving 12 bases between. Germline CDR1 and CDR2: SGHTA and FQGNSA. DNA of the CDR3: TGTGCCAGCAGCCAGTCAGGCCGGGAAAAACTGTTTTTT. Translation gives CASSQSGREKLFF.

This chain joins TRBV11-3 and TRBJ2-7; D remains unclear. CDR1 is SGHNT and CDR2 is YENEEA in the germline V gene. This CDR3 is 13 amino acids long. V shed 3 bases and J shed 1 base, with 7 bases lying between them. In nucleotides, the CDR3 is TGTGCCAGCAGCTTCAGTAGGTCCTACGAGCAGTACTTC. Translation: CASSFSRSYEQYF.

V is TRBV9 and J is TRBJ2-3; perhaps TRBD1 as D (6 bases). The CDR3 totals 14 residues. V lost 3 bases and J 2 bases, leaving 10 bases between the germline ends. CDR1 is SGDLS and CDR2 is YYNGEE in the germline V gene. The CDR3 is CASSGQDATDTQYF. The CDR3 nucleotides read TGTGCCAGCAGCGGACAGGATGCCACAGATACGCAGTATTTT.

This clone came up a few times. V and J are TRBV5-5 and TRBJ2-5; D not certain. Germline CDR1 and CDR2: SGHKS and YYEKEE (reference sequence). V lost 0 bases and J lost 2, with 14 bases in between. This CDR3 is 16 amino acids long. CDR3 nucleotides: TGTGCCAGCAGCTTGGTCGCAAGTAGTAATCAAGAGACCCAGTACTTC. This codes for CASSLVASSNQETQYF.

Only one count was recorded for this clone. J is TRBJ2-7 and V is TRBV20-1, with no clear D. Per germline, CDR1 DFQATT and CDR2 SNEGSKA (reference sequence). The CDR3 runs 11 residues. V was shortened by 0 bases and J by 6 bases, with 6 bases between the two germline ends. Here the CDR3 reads CSARDHGEQYF. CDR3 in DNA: TGCAGTGCTAGAGATCATGGCGAGCAGTACTTC.

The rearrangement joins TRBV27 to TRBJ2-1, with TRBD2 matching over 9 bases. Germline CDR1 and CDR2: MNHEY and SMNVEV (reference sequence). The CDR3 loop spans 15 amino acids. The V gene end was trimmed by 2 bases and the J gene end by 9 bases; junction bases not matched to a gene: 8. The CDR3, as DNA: TGTGCCAGCAGTTTAATTGGCGGGGGGGCAGGTGAGCAGTTCTTC. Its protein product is CASSLIGGGAGEQFF.

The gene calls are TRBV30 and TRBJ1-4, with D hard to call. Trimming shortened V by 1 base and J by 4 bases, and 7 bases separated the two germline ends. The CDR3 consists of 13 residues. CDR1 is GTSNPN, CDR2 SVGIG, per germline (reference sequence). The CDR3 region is CAWSARVNEKLFF. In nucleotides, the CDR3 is TGTGCCTGGAGTGCACGGGTTAATGAAAAACTGTTTTTT.

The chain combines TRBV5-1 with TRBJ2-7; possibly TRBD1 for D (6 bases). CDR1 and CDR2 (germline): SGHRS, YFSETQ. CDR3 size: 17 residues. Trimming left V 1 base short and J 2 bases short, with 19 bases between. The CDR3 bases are TGCGCCAGCAGCTTGCCTGGCGCTCGACAGGACCCCTACGAGCAGTACTTC. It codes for CASSLPGARQDPYEQYF.